The rows below give T cell receptor beta chains drawn from one sample of a study of blood T cell repertoires in COVID-19. Profiled with immunoSEQ multiplex PCR; TCRdb holds only in-frame clones, not every one. Of some 370,000 clones listed, around 87% are singletons. Source material: peripheral blood. These receptors all come from a woman aged 30 to 39 with COVID-19, enrolled during active disease. CDR3s leave out the opening cysteine and the closing phenylalanine or tryptophan.

CDR3 | V
ASSFRGSSNQPQH | TRBV4-2
ASVTTSGLGEQY | TRBV11-2
ASSSRGQTQKETQY | TRBV7-2
ASRGTPRVTQY | TRBV12-3/TRBV12-4
ASSFQTGGRTEAF | TRBV6-5
ASSPVELGSYEQY | TRBV5-1
ASSALASDGELF | TRBV9
ASSYASGSYEQY | TRBV6-6
ASQGVTGTGELF | TRBV6-5
ASSYGARRGEQY | TRBV6-6
ASSPIPGELF | TRBV18
ASSSPQGAMNTEAF | TRBV5-1
ASSSREVQSNQPQH | TRBV19
AGDEGQGAYEQY | TRBV2
ATLATTYEQY | TRBV28
ASSLEARYQETQY | TRBV5-1
ASSVPGTGGLNEQF | TRBV5-1
TSSLESSGGETYEQY | TRBV1
ASSLAGQGPGYT | TRBV7-9
ASSEIQNTGELF | TRBV19
ASSLMGDTGELF | TRBV11-3
ASSLVGGGLGEQY | TRBV7-8
ASIHSSGYTTGELF | TRBV3-1/TRBV3-2
SASTGTGAPSYNEQF | TRBV20-1
ASSQVAPERVLRTGELF | TRBV4-1
ASSTGGVSSYEQY | TRBV5-4
ASSRGPNEQY | TRBV11-3
ASSLADGNSYNEQF | TRBV5-1
ATSATSGYYNEQF | TRBV24-1
ASREGQGVYGYT | TRBV2
ASRARLPHNEQF | TRBV3-1/TRBV3-2
ASSSGSWNEQF | TRBV27
ASSLGPMSEKLF | TRBV13
ASRSGESQY | TRBV6-5
ASHEGRNTEAF | TRBV5-1
ASRGGPEAF | TRBV5-1
ASQERELTGELF | TRBV19
ASSLVAGVNNEQF | TRBV7-3
AWSVQANYGYT | TRBV30
ATSDVGQGNRYEQY | TRBV24-1
ASSFLQGGGEKLF | TRBV28
ASSLEAGATYEQY | TRBV7-3
ASSPRTVTGELF | TRBV25-1
ASSLSGGTFYYNEQF | TRBV27
ASTPSGGLSNQPQH | TRBV28
SAQGAAEAF | TRBV20-1
ASSYTSETGELF | TRBV6-5
ASSLVPTSFNEQF | TRBV7-6
ASSQGGDNQPQH | TRBV3-1/TRBV3-2
ASSQTSGPDNEQF | TRBV11-2
ASRPSRRGDEQF | TRBV28
ASSLAGYDEQY | TRBV5-1
ATSEPTAERNTGELF | TRBV24-1
ASSTRTSGTYEQY | TRBV6-5